These T cell receptor beta chains were read from a single sample in a study of T cell responses to AZD1222 COVID-19 vaccine. Assay: immunoSEQ multiplex PCR; the TCRdb copy retains only in-frame clones and omits some. In the table there are 150,000 to 200,000 clones, more than 85% of which are singletons. The specimen comprised peripheral blood, sampled on day 0 of AZD1222 vaccination. The receptors were sampled from an adult in good health. CDR3s include the opening cysteine and the closing phenylalanine or tryptophan. D genes are given only for firm matches. Only part of the rows carry a size: once, few, many, or a class if the clone is expanded.

d_call	clone_size	v_call	j_call	cdr3_aa	cdr3_nt
TRBD2	NA	TRBV5-4	TRBJ2-2	CASSLRAGGNTGELFF	TGTGCCAGCAGCTTGCGGGCGGGGGGCAACACCGGGGAGCTGTTTTTT
NA	NA	TRBV6-5	TRBJ1-4	CASSTLGQPGKLFF	TGTGCCAGCAGTACTCTGGGCCAGCCGGGAAAACTGTTTTTT
TRBD2	NA	TRBV7-2	TRBJ2-4	CASSLAPRGGGIQYF	TGTGCCAGCAGCTTAGCCCCCCGCGGGGGGGGCATTCAGTACTTC
TRBD1	NA	TRBV11-2	TRBJ1-2	CASSSHRGGYGYTF	TGTGCCAGCAGCTCACACAGGGGAGGCTATGGCTACACCTTC
NA	NA	TRBV2	TRBJ1-4	CASSESRGVNEKLFF	TGTGCCAGCAGTGAAAGCCGGGGGGTAAATGAAAAACTGTTTTTT
NA	NA	TRBV11-2	TRBJ1-5	CASSLDSPATSNQPQHF	TGTGCCAGCAGCTTAGATTCCCCAGCGACTAGCAATCAGCCCCAGCATTTT
TRBD2	NA	TRBV9	TRBJ2-2	CASSEPSKRGGITGELFF	TGTGCCAGCAGCGAGCCCTCGAAGCGGGGGGGCATCACCGGGGAGCTGTTTTTT
NA	NA	TRBV3-1/TRBV3-2	TRBJ2-7	CASSQDLVRTYEQYF	TGTGCCAGCAGCCAAGATCTTGTCCGGACCTACGAGCAGTACTTC
TRBD1	NA	TRBV7-8	TRBJ1-4	CASGTGGLGEKLFF	TGTGCCAGCGGCACAGGGGGACTCGGTGAAAAACTGTTTTTT
NA	few	TRBV5-1	TRBJ1-1	CASSLVGVGNTEAFF	TGCGCCAGCAGCTTGGTAGGGGTCGGAAACACTGAAGCTTTCTTT
NA	NA	TRBV21-1	TRBJ2-7	CASSTYEQYF	TGTGCCAGCAGCACCTACGAGCAGTACTTC
TRBD1	NA	TRBV11-2	TRBJ1-6	CASSVTGYNSPLHF	TGTGCCAGCAGCGTGACAGGGTATAATTCACCCCTCCACTTT
NA	NA	TRBV24-1	TRBJ1-3	CATSDPKLVGRVGGNTIYF	TGTGCCACCAGTGACCCTAAACTGGTGGGCAGGGTCGGTGGAAACACCATATATTTT
NA	NA	TRBV6-1	TRBJ1-6	CASSEAQEGSQGTLHF	TGTGCCAGCAGTGAAGCGCAAGAGGGCTCCCAAGGGACCCTCCACTTT
NA	NA	TRBV6-5	TRBJ2-7	CASSTGRHPDYEQYF	TGTGCCAGCAGCACGGGACGACACCCGGATTACGAGCAGTACTTC
NA	NA	TRBV11-3	TRBJ1-2	CASSSGYRAGGYTF	TGTGCCAGCAGCTCGGGGTACAGGGCTGGTGGCTACACCTTC
TRBD1	NA	TRBV18	TRBJ2-4	CASSPRTGAENIQYF	TGTGCCAGCTCCCCGAGGACAGGGGCAGAAAACATTCAGTACTTC
TRBD1	NA	TRBV19	TRBJ1-5	CASRGTVSNQPQHF	TGTGCCAGTAGAGGGACAGTTAGCAATCAGCCCCAGCATTTT
TRBD1	NA	TRBV6-6	TRBJ2-1	CASSKQGNRNEQFF	TGTGCCAGCAGTAAACAGGGGAATCGCAATGAGCAGTTCTTC
TRBD1	once	TRBV10-3	TRBJ1-1	CAISGTGTTEAFF	TGTGCCATCAGTGGGACAGGCACCACTGAAGCTTTCTTT
TRBD2	NA	TRBV7-2	TRBJ2-2	CASSLAGTTNTGELFF	TGTGCCAGCAGCTTAGCCGGGACTACCAACACCGGGGAGCTGTTTTTT
TRBD1	NA	TRBV6-5	TRBJ1-2	CASRSDRGDGYTF	TGTGCCAGCAGATCCGACAGGGGAGATGGCTACACCTTC
TRBD2	NA	TRBV5-4	TRBJ2-7	CASSSRGTRPHEQYF	TGTGCCAGCAGCTCCCGAGGGACTAGACCCCACGAGCAGTACTTC
NA	NA	TRBV5-4	TRBJ2-2	CASSFPTGELFF	TGTGCCAGCAGCTTTCCGACCGGGGAGCTGTTTTTT
NA	NA	TRBV3-1/TRBV3-2	TRBJ2-1	CASSQDRGSTYNEQFF	TGTGCCAGCAGCCAAGACAGGGGCTCTACCTACAATGAGCAGTTCTTC
TRBD1	NA	TRBV2	TRBJ1-1	CASSDLTSGTGERGTEAFF	TGTGCCAGCAGTGATCTGACATCCGGGACAGGGGAGAGAGGAACTGAAGCTTTCTTT
NA	NA	TRBV19	TRBJ1-6	CASSPPGTVWALHF	TGTGCCAGTAGTCCACCCGGGACCGTCTGGGCCCTCCACTTT
NA	NA	TRBV20-1	TRBJ1-1	CSARDEGEAFF	TGCAGTGCTAGAGATGAGGGGGAAGCTTTCTTT
NA	NA	TRBV7-9	TRBJ2-2	CASSWSGTGELFF	TGTGCCAGCAGTTGGTCAGGGACCGGGGAGCTGTTTTTT
NA	NA	TRBV12-3/TRBV12-4	TRBJ1-4	CASQGQKNEKLFF	TGTGCCAGCCAGGGGCAAAAAAATGAAAAACTGTTTTTT
NA	NA	TRBV29-1	TRBJ1-6	CSVPPPYRDKGSPLHF	TGCAGCGTACCCCCACCATACCGGGATAAGGGGTCACCCCTCCACTTT
NA	NA	TRBV5-4	TRBJ2-3	CASTTRGGSPASTDTQYF	TGTGCCAGCACCACTAGGGGGGGCTCCCCGGCGAGCACAGATACGCAGTATTTT
TRBD1	NA	TRBV7-9	TRBJ1-5	CASSATGNSNQPQHF	TGTGCCAGCAGCGCGACAGGGAATAGCAATCAGCCCCAGCATTTT
NA	NA	TRBV7-2	TRBJ1-2	CASRGLDYGYTF	TGTGCCAGCCGAGGGCTTGACTATGGCTACACCTTC
NA	once	TRBV9	TRBJ1-5	CASSADDGVQPQHF	TGTGCCAGCAGCGCCGACGATGGCGTTCAGCCCCAGCATTTT
NA	NA	TRBV2	TRBJ1-2	CASSEEAGWNGYTF	TGTGCCAGCAGTGAAGAAGCAGGGTGGAATGGCTACACCTTC
NA	NA	TRBV19	TRBJ1-3	CASSILGAVGNTIYF	TGTGCCAGTAGTATACTAGGGGCTGTTGGAAACACCATATATTTT
NA	NA	TRBV3-1/TRBV3-2	TRBJ1-1	CASSLHGGTEAFF	TGTGCCAGCAGCCTTCATGGAGGGACTGAAGCTTTCTTT
TRBD1	once	TRBV4-1	TRBJ1-3	CASSHGKGQLSGNTIYF	TGCGCCAGCAGCCACGGAAAGGGACAGCTCTCTGGAAACACCATATATTTT
NA	few	TRBV7-8	TRBJ2-7	CASSRPMGDYEQYF	TGTGCCAGCAGCCGACCAATGGGGGACTACGAGCAGTACTTC
TRBD1	NA	TRBV4-1	TRBJ1-5	CASSQIQGALGFQPQHF	TGCGCCAGCAGCCAAATTCAGGGGGCGCTGGGGTTTCAGCCCCAGCATTTT
TRBD1	NA	TRBV6-5	TRBJ1-2	CASSYGTGDWYGYTF	TGTGCCAGCAGTTACGGGACAGGGGATTGGTATGGCTACACCTTC